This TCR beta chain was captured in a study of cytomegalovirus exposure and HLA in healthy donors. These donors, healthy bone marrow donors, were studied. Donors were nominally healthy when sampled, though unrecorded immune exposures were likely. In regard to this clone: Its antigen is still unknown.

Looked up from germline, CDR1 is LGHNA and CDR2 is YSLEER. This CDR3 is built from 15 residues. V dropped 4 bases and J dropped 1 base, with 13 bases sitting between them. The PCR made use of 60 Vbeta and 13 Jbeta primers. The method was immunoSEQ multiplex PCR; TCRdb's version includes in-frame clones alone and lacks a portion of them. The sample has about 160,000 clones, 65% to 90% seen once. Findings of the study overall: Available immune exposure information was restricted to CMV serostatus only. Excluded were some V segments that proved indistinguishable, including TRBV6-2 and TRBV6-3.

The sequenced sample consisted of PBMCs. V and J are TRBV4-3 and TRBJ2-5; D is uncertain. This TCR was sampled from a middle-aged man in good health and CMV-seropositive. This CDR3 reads CASSRPARCQETQYF. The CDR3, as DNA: TGCGCCAGCAGCCGCCCGGCGAGGTGCCAAGAGACCCAGTACTTC.